This T cell receptor beta chain was documented in a study of blood T cell repertoires in COVID-19 (dated by TCRdb to the early 2020s). In the study overall: Samples from collaborators originated in the United States, Italy and Spain and spanned both the acute and convalescent phases of COVID-19. A de-identified subject ID, COVID-19 status, age in years and sex were almost always included in the sample metadata. Deeply sampled blood TCRbeta repertoires from subjects exposed to, actively infected with, or recovered from COVID-19 were included in the dataset. Where available, HLA class I and class II types were obtained from metadata supplied by the sample provider rather than from assay-based typing. The samples were drawn from the first 160 participants of the ongoing ImmuneRACE study and from over 950 subjects provided by 6 global collaborators. A freely available public database, intended as a resource for researchers studying the immune response to SARS-CoV-2, is where the repertoires were released. The prospective study material was composed of cDNA or gDNA derived from T cells, B-cell-depleted T cells, or PBMCs. Broader findings and caveats from the paper: How much clinical and demographic metadata was included differed by source and by participant, and the metadata was provided uncurated.

Collaborating institutions collected whole blood in K2EDTA tubes following their own protocols. For TCRbeta analysis, collaborators shipped samples as frozen whole blood, isolated PBMCs, or DNA extracted from either of those sample types. In regard to this clone: Its antigen is still unknown. The sample holds no much larger clone one base away, and base qualities are not on file.

TCRbeta CDR3 regions were amplified from genomic DNA by means of the immunoSEQ Assay, a bias-controlled multiplex PCR. The study's processing was this. The number of nucleated cells in each sample was estimated by amplification of reference gene primers within the assay. To quantify the absolute abundance of each unique TCRbeta CDR3 rearrangement, sequence reads were collapsed and filtered. For each sample, productive Simpson clonality was calculated as the square root of Simpson's diversity index over productive rearrangements. This is the immuneACCESS table as TCRdb keeps it, with only in-frame sequences that have V and J called. A part of the clones is gone; compared with another copy, unresolved V genes explain less than half, and the rest is unexplained. V and J calls plus clone size are reproduced from that table; the DNA served to infer D and trimming. Here the sample has 65,000 to 70,000 clones; 75% to 95% occur a single time. The ten most abundant clones make up less than 15% of the sample.

The cysteine opens and the phenylalanine closes a CDR3 of 14 amino acids. Only the CDR3 DNA is retained, 42 bases long and in frame from the first base. The junction carries 13 bases between V and J, which are trimmed by 3 bases and 4 bases respectively. Based on the germline V gene, the CDR1 and CDR2 sequences are KGHSH and LQKENI. This receptor was obtained from a human donor with active COVID-19. The donor label of this sample is uncertain. The chain was built from TRBV18 and TRBJ2-7; the D gene is not confidently resolved. Sequencing was done on a sample of peripheral blood. The CDR3 protein is CASSPTAELYEQYF. The nucleotides read TGTGCCAGCTCACCCACGGCCGAACTATACGAGCAGTACTTC. The variable domain in full, with residues beyond the CDR3 obtained from the reference TRBV18 and TRBJ2-7 genes, is NAGVMQNPRHLVRRRGQEARLRCSPMKGHSHVYWYRQLPEEGLKFMVYLQKENIIDESGMPKERFSAEFPKEGPSILRIQQVVRGDSAAYFCASSPTAELYEQYFGPGTRLTVT.